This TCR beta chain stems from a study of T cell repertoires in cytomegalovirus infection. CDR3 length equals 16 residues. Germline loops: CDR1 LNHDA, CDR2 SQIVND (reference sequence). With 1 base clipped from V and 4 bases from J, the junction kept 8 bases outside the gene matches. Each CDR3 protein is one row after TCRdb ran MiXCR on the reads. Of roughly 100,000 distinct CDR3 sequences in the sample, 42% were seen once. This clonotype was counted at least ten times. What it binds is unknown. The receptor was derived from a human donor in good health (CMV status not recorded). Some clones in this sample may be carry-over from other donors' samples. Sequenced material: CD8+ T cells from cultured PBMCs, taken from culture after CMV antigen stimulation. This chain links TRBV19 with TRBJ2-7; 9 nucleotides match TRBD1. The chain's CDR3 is CASSIGAGTGRYEQYF. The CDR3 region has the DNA TGTGCCAGTAGTATAGGTGCCGGGACAGGGAGGTACGAGCAGTACTTC.